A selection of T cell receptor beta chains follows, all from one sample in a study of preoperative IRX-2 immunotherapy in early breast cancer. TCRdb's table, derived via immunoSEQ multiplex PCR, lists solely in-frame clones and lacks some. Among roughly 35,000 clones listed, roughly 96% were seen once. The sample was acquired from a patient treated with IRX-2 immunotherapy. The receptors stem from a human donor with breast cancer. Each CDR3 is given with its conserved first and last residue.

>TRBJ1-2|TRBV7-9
CASSLGTGLTGYTF
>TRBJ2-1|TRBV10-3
CAISPSGQGNEQFF
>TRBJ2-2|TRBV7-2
CASSPHRGGTGELFF
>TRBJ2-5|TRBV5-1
CASSLSTGGLQETQYF
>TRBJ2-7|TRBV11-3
CASSYNALGQPYEQYF
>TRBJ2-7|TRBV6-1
CASRGRAYYEQYF
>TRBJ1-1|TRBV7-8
CASSLARANTEAFF
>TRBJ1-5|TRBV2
CASSRDGFNQPQHF
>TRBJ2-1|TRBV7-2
CASSLAEEQFF
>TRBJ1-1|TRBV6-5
CASRQGSTEAFF